The sequence of this T cell receptor (beta chain) was determined in a study of blood T cell repertoires in COVID-19. Study summary: There were acute and convalescent COVID-19 samples, and they came from the United States, Italy and Spain.

The CDR3 length is 13 residues. The ends were cut back, 6 bases at V and 0 bases at J, with 6 bases in the middle. Method: immunoSEQ multiplex PCR; TCRdb's copy keeps in-frame clones and lacks some. The sample yields approximately 180,000 clones, roughly three quarters seen once. This receptor was taken from a woman aged 50 to 60 with acute COVID-19. V is TRBV12-3 or TRBV12-4 and J is TRBJ2-1, with unresolved D. Sequenced: PBMCs or T cells enriched from blood (not recorded which). CDR3 nucleotides: TGTGCCAGCAGGTCCAGCTCCTACAATGAGCAGTTCTTC. Protein sequence: CASRSSSYNEQFF.